The count of the clone carrying this T cell receptor (beta chain) is one. No antigen is known for it. The data stem from a study of cytotoxic CD8 clonotypes in ibrutinib-treated CLL. Study-level background: Collecting the response samples happened after a median 12 months of treatment, with a range of 6 to 36.

Study results and caveats: Clonality showed a rise at ibrutinib response that reversed toward baseline at progression.

The repertoire was sequenced with immunoSEQ multiplex PCR; TCRdb's copy has only in-frame clones and lacks some. The table records 110,000 to 150,000 clones, around three quarters of them present only once. Material: PBMCs, obtained after 12 months of ibrutinib treatment. This sequence was found in a human donor with chronic lymphocytic leukemia.

CDR3 residues: CASRGKYNEQFF. Written as DNA, the CDR3 is TGTGCCAGCAGGGGCAAATACAATGAGCAGTTCTTC. The chain employs TRBV5-6 and TRBJ2-1; no reliable D call. CDR1 and CDR2 from the germline V gene are SGHDT and YYEEEE. Trimming cost V 5 bases and J 4 bases, with 7 bases left between them. This CDR3 spans 12 amino acids.